This T cell receptor (beta chain) was recorded in a study of graft-versus-host responses after intestinal transplantation. Overall study context: Induction with anti-thymocyte globulin, then tacrolimus and steroids for roughly three years, was given to all recipients.

Worth noting for this clone: Its antigen remains unidentified.

Study-wide points: Recipient marrow contained GvH clones, some of which appeared first in ileum or blood. With peak circulating GvH clone levels came an association with early post-transplant HvG declines.

The protocol was immunoSEQ multiplex PCR, while the TCRdb copy is restricted to in-frame clones and leaves out a portion. The sample includes 15,000 to 18,000 clones, around 70% seen only once; the top ten take around 3.5%. Graft tissue was processed to release intraepithelial and lamina propria lymphocytes. Germline CDR1 SGHRS, CDR2 YFSETQ. V was pared by 4 bases and J by 7 bases, with 6 bases of the junction left unmatched. There are 15 residues in the CDR3. The source was ileum tissue, collected 14 days after transplant. This chain connects TRBV5-1 to TRBJ2-1, with TRBD2 identical over 12 bases. This sequence originates from a human patient who received an intestinal transplant, so some T cells may come from the graft donor. In nucleotides, the CDR3 is TGCGCCAGCAGCCTGACTAGCGGGAGCTTAAATGAGCAGTTCTTC. Translating it yields CASSLTSGSLNEQFF. The full variable domain, rest sourced from reference TRBV5-1 and TRBJ2-1, is KAGVTQTPRYLIKTRGQQVTLSCSPISGHRSVSWYQQTPGQGLQFLFEYFSETQRNKGNFPGRFSGRQFSNSRSEMNVSTLELGDSALYLCASSLTSGSLNEQFFGPGTRLTVL.